The 9 T cell receptor beta chains given below trace back to one sample, sequenced in a study of identifying expanded T cells in peripheral blood. Clones were read by immunoSEQ multiplex PCR, and TCRdb kept only the in-frame ones, dropping some. The sample yields some 130,000 clones, approximately 86% seen once. Sequencing was carried out using blood. The receptors derive from a person between 18 and 75 years old in good health.

The J gene is TRBJ2-7, the V gene TRBV11-2; 7 positions agree with TRBD1. The CDR3 runs 13 residues. Germline trimming cut 5 bases from V and 1 base from J; bases unmatched to any gene: 2. Germline V gene sequence: CDR1 SGHAT, CDR2 FQNNGV. In DNA, the CDR3 is TGTGCCAGCAGCACGACAGGGTCCTACGAGCAGTACTTC. It yields the protein CASSTTGSYEQYF.

V and J are TRBV5-4 and TRBJ2-3; possible D gene TRBD2, 6 bases. Germline V lookup: CDR1 SGHNT, CDR2 YYREEE (reference sequence). Deletions cut 4 bases from V and 3 bases from J, with 18 bases between. The CDR3 has 16 amino acids. CDR3 region: CASSLRVGGPTDTQYF. Here the CDR3 DNA reads TGTGCCAGCAGCCTGCGGGTGGGGGGACCGACAGATACGCAGTATTTT.

The CDR3 DNA follows: TGTGCCAGCAGAGGGGAGATAGATACGCAGTATTTT. Protein: CASRGEIDTQYF. V and J are TRBV11-2 and TRBJ2-3; D could derive from TRBD1 or TRBD2 (5 bases each). This CDR3 spans 12 amino acids. V dropped 6 bases and J dropped 5 bases, with 9 bases sitting between them. Germline V gives CDR1 SGHAT, CDR2 FQNNGV.

This chain links TRBV6-1 with TRBJ1-1; tentative D call: TRBD1 (5 bases). With 4 bases removed from V and 1 base from J, the gap between germline ends came to 10 bases. From germline, CDR1 is MNHNS and CDR2 SASEGT. CDR3 length: 14 amino acids. CDR3: CASSVDRPNTEAFF. Written as DNA, the CDR3 is TGTGCCAGCAGTGTAGACAGACCGAACACTGAAGCTTTCTTT.

The V call is TRBV28, the J call TRBJ2-7; 12 bases are shared with TRBD2. V trimming: 6 bases; J trimming: 1 base; junction bases outside the gene matches: 4. The CDR3 has 15 amino acids. Germline CDR1 MDHEN, CDR2 SYDVKM. The CDR3 protein is CASRILAGGSYEQYF. The CDR3 nucleotides are TGTGCCAGCAGGATACTAGCGGGAGGTTCCTACGAGCAGTACTTC. Full variable domain (remainder filled in from reference TRBV28 and TRBJ2-7): DVKVTQSSRYLVKRTGEKVFLECVQDMDHENMFWYRQDPGLGLRLIYFSYDVKMKEKGDIPEGYSVSREKKERFSLILESASTNQTSMYLCASRILAGGSYEQYFGPGTRLTVT.

This clone was recorded once. The rearrangement links TRBV4-2 to TRBJ2-2; D may be TRBD2 (5 bases). Germline values: CDR1 LGHNA, CDR2 YNFKEQ. The CDR3 spans 15 residues. V shed 0 bases and J shed 5 bases, with 10 bases lying between them. For the CDR3, the DNA is TGTGCCAGCAGCCAAGAGTACGGGGATACCGGGGAGCTGTTTTTT. This translates into CASSQEYGDTGELFF.

V usage is TRBV6-6 and J usage is TRBJ2-7; D perhaps matches TRBD1 (6 bases). Trimming removed 0 bases at V and 3 bases at J, with 12 bases between. CDR3 size: 15 residues. The germline V gene has CDR1 MNHNY and CDR2 SVGAGI (reference sequence). CDR3 protein: CASSYSGQGIYEQYF. CDR3 DNA: TGTGCCAGCAGTTACTCGGGGCAGGGGATCTACGAGCAGTACTTC.

The DNA for the CDR3 is TGCGCCAGCAGCTTGGGCAGGGGGGCGATTCTGTCTTACACAGATACGCAGTATTTT. Its translation is CASSLGRGAILSYTDTQYF. This rearrangement joins TRBV5-1 to TRBJ2-3; D possibly corresponds to TRBD1 (7 bases). The CDR3 sequence is 19 residues long. Trimming removed 0 bases at V and 2 bases at J, with 22 bases between. In germline, CDR1 is SGHRS, CDR2 YFSETQ. The full variable domain, its missing parts supplied by reference TRBV5-1 and TRBJ2-3, is KAGVTQTPRYLIKTRGQQVTLSCSPISGHRSVSWYQQTPGQGLQFLFEYFSETQRNKGNFPGRFSGRQFSNSRSEMNVSTLELGDSALYLCASSLGRGAILSYTDTQYFGPGTRLTVL.

J is TRBJ1-1 and V is TRBV4-3, with D unclear. The CDR3 totals 15 residues. V lost 0 bases, J lost 5 bases, and 13 bases lay in between. Germline assignment: CDR1 LGHNA and CDR2 YSLEER. DNA for the CDR3: TGCGCCAGCAGCCAAGATCATGGTTTGACGACTGAAGCTTTCTTT. Amino acid sequence: CASSQDHGLTTEAFF.